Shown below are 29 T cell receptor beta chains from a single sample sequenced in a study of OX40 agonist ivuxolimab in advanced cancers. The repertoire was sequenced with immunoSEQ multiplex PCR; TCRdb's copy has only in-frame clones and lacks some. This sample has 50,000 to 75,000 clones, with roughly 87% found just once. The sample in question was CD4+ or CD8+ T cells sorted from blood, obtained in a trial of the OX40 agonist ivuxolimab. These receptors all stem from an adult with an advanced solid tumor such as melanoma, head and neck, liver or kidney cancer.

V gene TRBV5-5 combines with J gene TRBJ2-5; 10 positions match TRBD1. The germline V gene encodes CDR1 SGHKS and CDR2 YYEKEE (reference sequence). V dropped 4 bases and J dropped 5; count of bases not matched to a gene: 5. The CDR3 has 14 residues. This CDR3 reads CASSRGDRGETQYF. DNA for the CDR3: TGTGCCAGCAGCCGAGGGGACAGGGGTGAGACCCAGTACTTC.

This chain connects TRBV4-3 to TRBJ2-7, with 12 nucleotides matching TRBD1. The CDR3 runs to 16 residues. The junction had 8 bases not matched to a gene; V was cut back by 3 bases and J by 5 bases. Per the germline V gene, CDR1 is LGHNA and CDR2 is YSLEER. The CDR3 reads CASSHDRDRGRHEQYF. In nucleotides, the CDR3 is TGCGCCAGCAGCCACGACCGGGACAGGGGGCGGCACGAGCAGTACTTC.

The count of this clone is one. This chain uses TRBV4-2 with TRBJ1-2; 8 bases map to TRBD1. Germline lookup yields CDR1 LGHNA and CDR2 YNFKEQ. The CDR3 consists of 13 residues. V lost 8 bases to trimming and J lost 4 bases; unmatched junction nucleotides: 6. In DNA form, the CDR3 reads TGTGCCAGCGGCAGGGGGCGCGCCTATGGCTACACCTTC. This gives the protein CASGRGRAYGYTF.

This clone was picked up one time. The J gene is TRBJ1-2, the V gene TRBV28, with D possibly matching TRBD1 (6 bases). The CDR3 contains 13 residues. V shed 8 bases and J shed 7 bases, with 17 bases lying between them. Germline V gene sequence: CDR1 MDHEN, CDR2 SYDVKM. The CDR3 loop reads CASQGGGSVGYTF. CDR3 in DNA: TGTGCCAGCCAAGGGGGGGGATCGGTTGGCTACACCTTC.

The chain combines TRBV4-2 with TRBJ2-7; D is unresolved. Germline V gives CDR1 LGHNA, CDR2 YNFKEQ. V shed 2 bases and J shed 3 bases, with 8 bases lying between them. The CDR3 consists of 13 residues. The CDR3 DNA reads TGTGCCAGCAGCCAATTGCCACGCTACGAGCAGTACTTC. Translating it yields CASSQLPRYEQYF.

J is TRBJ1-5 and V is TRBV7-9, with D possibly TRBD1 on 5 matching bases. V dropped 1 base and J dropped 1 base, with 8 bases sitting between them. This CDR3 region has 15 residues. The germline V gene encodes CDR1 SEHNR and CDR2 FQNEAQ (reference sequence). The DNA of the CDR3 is TGTGCCAGCAGCTTAGTGGGGGACAGCAATCAGCCCCAGCATTTT. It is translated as CASSLVGDSNQPQHF.

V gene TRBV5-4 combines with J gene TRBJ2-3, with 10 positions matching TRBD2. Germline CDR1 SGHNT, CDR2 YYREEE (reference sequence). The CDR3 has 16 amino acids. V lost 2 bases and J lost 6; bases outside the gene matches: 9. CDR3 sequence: CASSFKRGGTVDTQYF. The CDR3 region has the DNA TGTGCCAGCAGCTTCAAGCGGGGGGGCACTGTGGATACGCAGTATTTT.

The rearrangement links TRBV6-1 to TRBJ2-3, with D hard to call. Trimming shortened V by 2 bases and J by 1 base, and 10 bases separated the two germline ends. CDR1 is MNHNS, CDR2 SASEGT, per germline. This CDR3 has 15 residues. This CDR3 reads CASSETDDRTDTQYF. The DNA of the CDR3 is TGTGCCAGCAGTGAAACGGACGACCGCACAGATACGCAGTATTTT.

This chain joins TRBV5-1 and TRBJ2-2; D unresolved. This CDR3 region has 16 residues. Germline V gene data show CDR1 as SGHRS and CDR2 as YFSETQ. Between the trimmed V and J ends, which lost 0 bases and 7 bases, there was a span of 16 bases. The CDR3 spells CASSLAEMRSGGELFF. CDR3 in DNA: TGCGCCAGCAGCTTGGCCGAGATGCGAAGTGGCGGGGAGCTGTTTTTT.

The CDR3 sequence: CASSGDRGSLFQDGYTF. CDR3 bases: TGCGCCAGCAGCGGGGACAGGGGGAGTCTTTTTCAAGATGGCTACACCTTC. The chain joins TRBV5-1 to TRBJ1-2; TRBD1 matches at 11 bases. The CDR3 runs to 17 residues. The V gene's germline CDR1 is SGHRS and CDR2 YFSETQ. V dropped 4 bases and J dropped 6; count of bases not matched to a gene: 14.

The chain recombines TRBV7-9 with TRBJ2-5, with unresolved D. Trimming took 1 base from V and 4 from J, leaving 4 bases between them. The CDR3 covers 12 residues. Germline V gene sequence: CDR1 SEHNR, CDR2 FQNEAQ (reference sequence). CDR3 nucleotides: TGTGCCAGCAGCTTAGAACTAGAGACCCAGTACTTC. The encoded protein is CASSLELETQYF.

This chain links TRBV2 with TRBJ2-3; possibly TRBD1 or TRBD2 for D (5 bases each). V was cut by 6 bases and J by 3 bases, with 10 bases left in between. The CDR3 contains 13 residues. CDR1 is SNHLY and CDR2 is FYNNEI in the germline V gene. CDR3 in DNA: TGTGCCAGCAGGGGGGATCGGACAGATACGCAGTATTTT. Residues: CASRGDRTDTQYF.

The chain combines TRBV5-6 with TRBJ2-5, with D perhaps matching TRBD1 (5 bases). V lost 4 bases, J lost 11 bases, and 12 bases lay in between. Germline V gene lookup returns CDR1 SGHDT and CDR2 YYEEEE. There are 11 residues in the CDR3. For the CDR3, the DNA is TGTGCCAGCAGCCCGCCAAAGGGGCAGTACTTC. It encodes CASSPPKGQYF.

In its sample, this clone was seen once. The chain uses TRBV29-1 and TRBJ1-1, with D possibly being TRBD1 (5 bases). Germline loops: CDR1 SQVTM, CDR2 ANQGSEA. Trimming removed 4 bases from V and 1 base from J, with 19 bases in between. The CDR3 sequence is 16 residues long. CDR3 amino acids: CSVVTGGRGGNTEAFF. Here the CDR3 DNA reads TGCAGCGTTGTAACGGGGGGAAGAGGTGGGAACACTGAAGCTTTCTTT. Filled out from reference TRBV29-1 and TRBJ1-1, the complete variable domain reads SAVISQKPSRDICQRGTSLTIQCQVDSQVTMMFWYRQQPGQSLTLIATANQGSEATYESGFVIDKFPISRPNLTFSTLTVSNMSPEDSSIYLCSVVTGGRGGNTEAFFGQGTRLTVV.

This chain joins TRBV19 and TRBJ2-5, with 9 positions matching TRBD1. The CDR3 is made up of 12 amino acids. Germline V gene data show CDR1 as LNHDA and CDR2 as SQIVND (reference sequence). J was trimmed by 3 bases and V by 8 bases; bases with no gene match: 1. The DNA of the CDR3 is TGTGCCAGTGGGGACAGGGAAGAGACCCAGTACTTC. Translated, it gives CASGDREETQYF. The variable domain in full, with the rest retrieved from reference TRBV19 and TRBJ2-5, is DGGITQSPKYLFRKEGQNVTLSCEQNLNHDAMYWYRQDPGQGLRLIYYSQIVNDFQKGDIAEGYSVSREKKESFPLTVTSAQKNPTAFYLCASGDREETQYFGPGTRLLVL.

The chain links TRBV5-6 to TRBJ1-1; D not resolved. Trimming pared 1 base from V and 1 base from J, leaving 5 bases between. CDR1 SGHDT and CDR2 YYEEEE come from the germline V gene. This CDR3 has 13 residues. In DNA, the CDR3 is TGTGCCAGCAGCTTGCTCGGGAACACTGAAGCTTTCTTT. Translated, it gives CASSLLGNTEAFF. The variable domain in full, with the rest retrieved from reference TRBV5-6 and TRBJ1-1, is DAGVTQSPTHLIKTRGQQVTLRCSPKSGHDTVSWYQQALGQGPQFIFQYYEEEERQRGNFPDRFSGHQFPNYSSELNVNALLLGDSALYLCASSLLGNTEAFFGQGTRLTVV.

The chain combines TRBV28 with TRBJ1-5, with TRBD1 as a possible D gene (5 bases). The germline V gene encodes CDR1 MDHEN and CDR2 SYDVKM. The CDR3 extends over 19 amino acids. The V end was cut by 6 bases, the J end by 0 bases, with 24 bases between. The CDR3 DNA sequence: TGTGCCAGCAGACCATTTTTGTTCAGCGGGACCTATAGCAATCAGCCCCAGCATTTT. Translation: CASRPFLFSGTYSNQPQHF.

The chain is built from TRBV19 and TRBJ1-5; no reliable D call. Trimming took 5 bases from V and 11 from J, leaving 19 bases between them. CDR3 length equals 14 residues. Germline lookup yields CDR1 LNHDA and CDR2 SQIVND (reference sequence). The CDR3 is CASSRGLSNRAQHF. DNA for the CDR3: TGTGCCAGTAGTCGCGGTCTTTCAAACAGAGCCCAGCATTTT.

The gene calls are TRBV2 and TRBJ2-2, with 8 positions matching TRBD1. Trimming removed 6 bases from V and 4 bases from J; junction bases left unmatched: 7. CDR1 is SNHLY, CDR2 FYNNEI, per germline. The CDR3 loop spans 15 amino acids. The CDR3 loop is CASRLTGGFTGELFF. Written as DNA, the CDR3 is TGTGCCAGCAGGCTTACAGGGGGATTCACCGGGGAGCTGTTTTTT. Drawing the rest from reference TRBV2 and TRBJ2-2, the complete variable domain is EPEVTQTPSHQVTQMGQEVILRCVPISNHLYFYWYRQILGQKVEFLVSFYNNEISEKSEIFDDQFSVERPDGSNFTLKIRSTKLEDSAMYFCASRLTGGFTGELFFGEGSRLTVL.

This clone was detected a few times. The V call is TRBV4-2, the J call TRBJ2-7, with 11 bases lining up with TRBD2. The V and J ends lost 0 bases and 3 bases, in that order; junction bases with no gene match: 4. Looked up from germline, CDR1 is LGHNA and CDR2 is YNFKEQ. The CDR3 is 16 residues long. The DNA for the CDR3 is TGTGCCAGCAGCCAAGATAGCGGGGGGGCGGGCTACGAGCAGTACTTC. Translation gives CASSQDSGGAGYEQYF.

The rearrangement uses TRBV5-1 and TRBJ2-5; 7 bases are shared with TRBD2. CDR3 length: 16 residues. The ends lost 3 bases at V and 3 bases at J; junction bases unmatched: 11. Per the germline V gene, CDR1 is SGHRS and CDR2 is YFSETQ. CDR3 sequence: CASSSVFLAAKETQYF. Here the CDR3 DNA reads TGCGCCAGCAGCTCGGTCTTCCTAGCGGCCAAAGAGACCCAGTACTTC.

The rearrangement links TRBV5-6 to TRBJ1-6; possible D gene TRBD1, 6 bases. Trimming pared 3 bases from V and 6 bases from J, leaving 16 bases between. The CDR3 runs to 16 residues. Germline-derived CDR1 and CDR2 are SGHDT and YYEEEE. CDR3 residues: CASSSSNIGGNSPLHF. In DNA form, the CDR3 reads TGTGCCAGCAGCTCCTCCAATATAGGGGGTAATTCACCCCTCCACTTT.

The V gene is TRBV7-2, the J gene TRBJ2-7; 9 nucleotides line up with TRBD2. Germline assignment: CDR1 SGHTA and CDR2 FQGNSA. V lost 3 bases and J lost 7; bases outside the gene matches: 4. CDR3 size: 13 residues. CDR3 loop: CASSFWLAGEQYF. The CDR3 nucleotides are TGTGCCAGCAGCTTCTGGCTAGCGGGGGAGCAGTACTTC. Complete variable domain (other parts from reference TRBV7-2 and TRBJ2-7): GAGVSQSPSNKVTEKGKDVELRCDPISGHTALYWYRQSLGQGLEFLIYFQGNSAPDKSGLPSDRFSAERTGGSVSTLTIQRTQQEDSAVYLCASSFWLAGEQYFGPGTRLTVT.

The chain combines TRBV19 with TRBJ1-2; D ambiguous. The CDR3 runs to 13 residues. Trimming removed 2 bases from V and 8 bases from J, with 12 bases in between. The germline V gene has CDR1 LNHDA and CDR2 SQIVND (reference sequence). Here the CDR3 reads CASSISPFGGYTF. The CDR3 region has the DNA TGTGCCAGTAGTATATCCCCCTTTGGGGGCTACACCTTC.

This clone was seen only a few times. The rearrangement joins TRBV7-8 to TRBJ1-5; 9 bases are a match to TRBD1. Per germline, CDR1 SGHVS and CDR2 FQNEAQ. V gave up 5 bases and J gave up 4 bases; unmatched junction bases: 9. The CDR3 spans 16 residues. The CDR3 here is CASSPLWTGVNQPQHF. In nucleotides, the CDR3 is TGTGCCAGCAGCCCCCTTTGGACAGGGGTAAATCAGCCCCAGCATTTT.

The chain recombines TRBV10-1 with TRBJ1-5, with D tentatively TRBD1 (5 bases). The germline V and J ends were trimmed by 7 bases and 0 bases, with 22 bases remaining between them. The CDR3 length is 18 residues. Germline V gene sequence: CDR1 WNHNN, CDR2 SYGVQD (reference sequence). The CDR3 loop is CASTEGVFVRGSNQPQHF. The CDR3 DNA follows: TGCGCCAGCACTGAAGGGGTTTTTGTGCGCGGTAGCAATCAGCCCCAGCATTTT.

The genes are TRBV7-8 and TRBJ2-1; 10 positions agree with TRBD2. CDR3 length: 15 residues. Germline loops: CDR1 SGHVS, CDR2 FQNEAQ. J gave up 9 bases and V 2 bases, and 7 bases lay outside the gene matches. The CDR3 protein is CASSLQAGGQSEQFF. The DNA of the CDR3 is TGTGCCAGCAGCTTACAAGCGGGGGGGCAGAGTGAGCAGTTCTTC.

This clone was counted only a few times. The CDR3 bases are TGTGCCAGTATGGAGCGGTACACAGATACGCAGTATTTT. Amino acid sequence: CASMERYTDTQYF. The chain couples TRBV19 to TRBJ2-3; weak D call: TRBD2 (5 bases). There are 13 residues in the CDR3. Trimming took 7 bases from V and 2 from J, leaving 10 bases between them. Germline assignment: CDR1 LNHDA and CDR2 SQIVND (reference sequence).

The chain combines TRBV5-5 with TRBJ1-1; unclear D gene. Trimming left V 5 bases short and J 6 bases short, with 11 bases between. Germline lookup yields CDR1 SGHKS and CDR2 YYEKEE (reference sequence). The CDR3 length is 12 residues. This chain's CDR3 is CASRAHGSEAFF. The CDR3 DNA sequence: TGTGCCAGCAGAGCGCATGGATCTGAAGCTTTCTTT.